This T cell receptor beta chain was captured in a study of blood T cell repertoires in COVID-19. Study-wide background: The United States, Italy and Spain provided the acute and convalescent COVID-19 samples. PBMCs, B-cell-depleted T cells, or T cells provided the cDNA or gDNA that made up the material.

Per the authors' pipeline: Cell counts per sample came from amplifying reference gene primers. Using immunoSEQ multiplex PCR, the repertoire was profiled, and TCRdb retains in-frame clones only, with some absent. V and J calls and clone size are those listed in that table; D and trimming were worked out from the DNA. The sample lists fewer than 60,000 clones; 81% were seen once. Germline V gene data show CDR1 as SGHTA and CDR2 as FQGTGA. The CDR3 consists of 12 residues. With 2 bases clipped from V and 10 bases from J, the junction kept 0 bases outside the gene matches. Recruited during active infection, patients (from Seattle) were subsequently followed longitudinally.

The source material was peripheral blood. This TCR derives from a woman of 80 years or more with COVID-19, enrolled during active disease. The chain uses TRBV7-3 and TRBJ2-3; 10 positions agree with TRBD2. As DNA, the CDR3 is TGTGCCAGCAGCTTACTAGCGGGAGCGCAGTATTTT. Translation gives CASSLLAGAQYF.